This entry is about one T cell receptor beta chain. Trimming took 7 bases from V and 5 from J, leaving 17 bases between them. The germline CDR1 and CDR2 sequences are LNHDA and SQIVND (reference sequence). This CDR3 contains 14 residues. The sample belongs to a study of cytomegalovirus exposure and HLA in healthy donors. 13 Jbeta primers and 60 Vbeta primers were used for the PCR. Using immunoSEQ multiplex PCR, the repertoire was profiled, and TCRdb retains in-frame clones only, with some absent. Counted here are approximately 140,000 clones, 70% to 80% occurring once; the ten biggest clones make up 6.3%.

This TCR was recovered from a man aged 50 to 60 in good health and CMV-seropositive. Specimen: PBMCs. This rearrangement joins TRBV19 to TRBJ1-1; possible D gene TRBD1, 5 bases. The CDR3 is CASTHRRGTTEAFF. Here the CDR3 DNA reads TGTGCCAGTACCCACCGGAGAGGGACTACTGAAGCTTTCTTT.